This entry features one TCR beta chain sequence. Methods used by the authors: Counts of nucleated cells, estimated from reference gene primer amplification, were obtained. The method was immunoSEQ multiplex PCR; TCRdb's version includes in-frame clones alone and lacks a portion of them. The V and J calls and clone size were taken over from that table, and D and trimming were inferred from the DNA. The data contain roughly 140,000 clones, roughly 71% of them seen just once; the ten biggest clones take up about 4%. This sample stems from a study of blood T cell repertoires in COVID-19. Study-level information: Italy, Spain and the United States were the sources of the convalescent and acute COVID-19 samples.

CDR1 is SGHNT, CDR2 YENEEA, per germline. This CDR3 contains 13 residues. V was cut by 1 base and J by 3 bases, with 6 bases left in between. This TCR was sampled from an elderly woman with acute or convalescent COVID-19. Sequenced material: peripheral blood. The chain carries TRBV11-3 and TRBJ1-1; possibly TRBD1 for D (5 bases). DNA of the CDR3: TGTGCCAGCAGCTTAGCGGGGGACACTGAAGCTTTCTTT. It translates to CASSLAGDTEAFF.